A single count supports the clone carrying this T cell receptor beta chain. Method: immunoSEQ multiplex PCR; TCRdb's copy keeps in-frame clones and lacks some. The sample shows approximately 91,000 clones, less than 85% of them seen only once. Time point indicated: peripheral blood 6 weeks after treatment start. This specimen comes from a study of PD-L1 blockade in urothelial cancer. Overall study: Blood underwent analysis 3 weeks (second dose) and 6 weeks after treatment began.

The TCR sequence derives from a man between 65 and 85 years old with urothelial cancer. Here the sequenced sample was PBMCs, taken around atezolizumab (anti-PD-L1) treatment.

The CDR3: CASSQPGQGGKNIQYF. The CDR3 DNA reads as TGTGCCAGCAGCCAACCGGGACAGGGCGGCAAAAACATTCAGTACTTC. This chain joins TRBV5-4 and TRBJ2-4; 9 bases are shared with TRBD1. V dropped 4 bases and J dropped 3; count of bases not matched to a gene: 8. CDR1 is SGHNT, CDR2 YYREEE, per germline (reference sequence). This CDR3 is built from 16 residues. The full variable domain, in which reference TRBV5-4 and TRBJ2-4 provide the parts outside the CDR3, is ETGVTQSPTHLIKTRGQQVTLRCSSQSGHNTVSWYQQALGQGPQFIFQYYREEENGRGNFPPRFSGLQFPNYSSELNVNALELDDSALYLCASSQPGQGGKNIQYFGAGTRLSVL.